These 8 T cell receptor beta chains were sequenced from one sample in a study of shared clonotypes between healthy human individuals. Assay: immunoSEQ multiplex PCR; the TCRdb copy retains only in-frame clones and omits some. The repertoire holds about 1 million clones, with 65% to 80% as singletons. Specimen: memory CD4+ T cells sorted from blood. Subset denoted: CD45RA-negative fraction. These receptors were taken from a man in his late teens or twenties in good health.

This chain connects TRBV11-2 to TRBJ2-3, with TRBD2 matching 9 bases. The CDR3 runs to 15 residues. Trimming cost V 5 bases and J 4 bases; bases outside gene matches: 7. Germline CDR1 and CDR2: SGHAT and FQNNGV. CDR3 DNA sequence: TGTGCCAGCAGCCCTTTAAGCGGGGGGCCAGATACGCAGTATTTT. Translation: CASSPLSGGPDTQYF. Full variable domain (remainder filled in from reference TRBV11-2 and TRBJ2-3): EAGVAQSPRYKIIEKRQSVAFWCNPISGHATLYWYQQILGQGPKLLIQFQNNGVVDDSQLPKDRFSAERLKGVDSTLKIQPAKLEDSAVYLCASSPLSGGPDTQYFGPGTRLTVL.

This chain links TRBV14 with TRBJ1-2; 9 bases align to TRBD1. This CDR3 has 16 amino acids. J gave up 0 bases and V 3 bases, and 5 bases lay outside the gene matches. Germline V gives CDR1 SGHDN, CDR2 FVKESK. The CDR3 loop is CASSHGGQGANYGYTF. In DNA form, the CDR3 reads TGTGCCAGCAGCCATGGGGGACAGGGAGCTAACTATGGCTACACCTTC.

The genes are TRBV11-2 and TRBJ2-3, with TRBD2 matching 9 bases. CDR1 is SGHAT and CDR2 is FQNNGV in the germline V gene. V lost 6 bases, J lost 4 bases, and 11 bases stayed unmatched. This CDR3 has 16 amino acids. The CDR3: CASSSQAGGPSDTQYF. CDR3 sequence (DNA): TGTGCCAGCAGTTCCCAGGCGGGAGGGCCTTCAGATACGCAGTATTTT.

The V gene is TRBV7-9, the J gene TRBJ1-4, with 10 nucleotides matching TRBD1. This CDR3 spans 15 amino acids. The V and J ends lost 6 bases and 8 bases, in that order; junction bases with no gene match: 9. Germline V gene sequence: CDR1 SEHNR, CDR2 FQNEAQ (reference sequence). Here the CDR3 reads CASSQTGTGVEKLFF. Written as DNA, the CDR3 is TGTGCCAGCAGTCAGACCGGGACAGGGGTCGAAAAACTGTTTTTT.

The chain couples TRBV11-2 to TRBJ1-1; a weak D match, TRBD1 (5 bases). The CDR3 is 13 amino acids. Germline V gives CDR1 SGHAT, CDR2 FQNNGV. Trimming took off 2 bases at V and 8 bases at J, with 12 bases between the two ends. CDR3 nucleotide sequence: TGTGCCAGCAGCTTAAATGCCCGGGGCGAAGCTTTCTTT. Its protein product is CASSLNARGEAFF.

This chain joins TRBV28 and TRBJ2-1; TRBD2 is a possible D gene (6 bases). The CDR3 is 15 residues long. CDR1 MDHEN and CDR2 SYDVKM come from the germline V gene. V was clipped by 2 bases and J by 3 bases, with 11 bases between them. The CDR3 DNA reads as TGTGCCAGCAGTTTAGCGGGATCAGTCTACAATGAGCAGTTCTTC. It yields the protein CASSLAGSVYNEQFF.

The V call is TRBV4-1, the J call TRBJ1-4, with a possible D match to TRBD1 (5 bases). CDR3 length: 16 amino acids. The ends were cut back, 0 bases at V and 6 bases at J, with 14 bases in the middle. Germline CDR1 is MGHRA and CDR2 is YSYEKL. The CDR3 region is CASSQDWGGSDEKLFF. The CDR3 bases are TGCGCCAGCAGCCAAGACTGGGGCGGCTCAGATGAAAAACTGTTTTTT.

This rearrangement joins TRBV5-3 to TRBJ2-4, with 7 bases aligning to TRBD1. TRBV5-3 qualifies as an ORF whose function is uncertain. This CDR3 contains 17 residues. J gave up 1 base and V 0 bases, and 7 bases lay outside the gene matches. CDR3 loop: CARSLATGARAKNIQYF. CDR3 nucleotides: TGTGCCAGAAGCTTGGCCACAGGGGCGCGGGCCAAAAACATTCAGTACTTC.